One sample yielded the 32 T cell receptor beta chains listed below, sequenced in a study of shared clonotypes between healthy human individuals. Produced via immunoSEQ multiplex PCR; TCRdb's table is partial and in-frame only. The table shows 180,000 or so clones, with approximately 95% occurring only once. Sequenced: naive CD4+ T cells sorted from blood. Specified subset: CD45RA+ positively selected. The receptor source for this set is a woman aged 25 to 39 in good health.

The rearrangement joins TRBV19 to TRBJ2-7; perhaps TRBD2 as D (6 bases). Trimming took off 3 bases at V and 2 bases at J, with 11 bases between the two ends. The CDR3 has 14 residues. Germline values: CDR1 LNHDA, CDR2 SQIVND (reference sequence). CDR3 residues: CASSIMEGPYEQYF. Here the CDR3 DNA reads TGTGCCAGTAGTATTATGGAGGGGCCCTACGAGCAGTACTTC.

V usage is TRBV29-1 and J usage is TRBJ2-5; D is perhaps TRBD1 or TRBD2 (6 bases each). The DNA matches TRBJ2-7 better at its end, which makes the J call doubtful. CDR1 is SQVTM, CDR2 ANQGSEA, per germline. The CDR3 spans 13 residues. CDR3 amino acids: CSVFKGGAYEQYF. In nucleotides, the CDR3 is TGCAGCGTTTTCAAGGGGGGAGCCTACGAGCAGTACTTC.

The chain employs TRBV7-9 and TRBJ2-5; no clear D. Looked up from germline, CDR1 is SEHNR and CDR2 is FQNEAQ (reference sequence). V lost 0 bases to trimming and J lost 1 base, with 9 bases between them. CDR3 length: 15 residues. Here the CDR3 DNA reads TGTGCCAGCAGCTTAGCGTTGGGCCCCCAAGAGACCCAGTACTTC. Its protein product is CASSLALGPQETQYF.

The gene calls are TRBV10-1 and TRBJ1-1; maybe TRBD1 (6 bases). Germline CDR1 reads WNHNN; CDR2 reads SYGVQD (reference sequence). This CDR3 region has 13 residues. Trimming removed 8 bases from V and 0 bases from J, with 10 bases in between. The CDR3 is CASAGQLNTEAFF. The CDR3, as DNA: TGCGCCAGCGCCGGACAGTTGAACACTGAAGCTTTCTTT.

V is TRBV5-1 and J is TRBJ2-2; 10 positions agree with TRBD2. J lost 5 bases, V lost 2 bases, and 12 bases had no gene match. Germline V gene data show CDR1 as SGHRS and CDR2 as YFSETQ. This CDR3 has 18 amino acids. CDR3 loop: CASSFGTPSGRPTGELFF. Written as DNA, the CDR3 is TGCGCCAGCAGCTTCGGGACTCCTAGCGGGAGACCGACCGGGGAGCTGTTTTTT.

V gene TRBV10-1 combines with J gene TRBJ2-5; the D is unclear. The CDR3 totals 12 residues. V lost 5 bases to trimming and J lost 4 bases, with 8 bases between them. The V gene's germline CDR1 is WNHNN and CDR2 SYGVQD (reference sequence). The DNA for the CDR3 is TGCGCCAGCAGTAGGTCTGGAGAGACCCAGTACTTC. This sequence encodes CASSRSGETQYF.

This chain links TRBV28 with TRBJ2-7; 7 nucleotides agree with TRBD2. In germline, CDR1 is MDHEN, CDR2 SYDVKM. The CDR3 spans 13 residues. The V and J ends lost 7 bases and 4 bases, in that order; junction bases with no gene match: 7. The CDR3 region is CASKGLLGYEQYF. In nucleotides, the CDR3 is TGTGCCAGCAAGGGACTACTGGGGTACGAGCAGTACTTC. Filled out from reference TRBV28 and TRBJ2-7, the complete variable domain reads DVKVTQSSRYLVKRTGEKVFLECVQDMDHENMFWYRQDPGLGLRLIYFSYDVKMKEKGDIPEGYSVSREKKERFSLILESASTNQTSMYLCASKGLLGYEQYFGPGTRLTVT.

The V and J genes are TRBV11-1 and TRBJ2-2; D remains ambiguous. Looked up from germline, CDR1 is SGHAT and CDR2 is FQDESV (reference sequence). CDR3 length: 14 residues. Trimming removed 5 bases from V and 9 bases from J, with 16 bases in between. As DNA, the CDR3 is TGTGCCAGCAGCCCCGTAGTGTTGCCCAGGGAGCTGTTTTTT. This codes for CASSPVVLPRELFF.

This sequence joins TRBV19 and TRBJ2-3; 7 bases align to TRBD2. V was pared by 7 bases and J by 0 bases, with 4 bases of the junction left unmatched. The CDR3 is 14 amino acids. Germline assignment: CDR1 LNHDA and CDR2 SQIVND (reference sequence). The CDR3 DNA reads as TGTGCCAGTACTAGCGGAACTAGCACAGATACGCAGTATTTT. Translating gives CASTSGTSTDTQYF. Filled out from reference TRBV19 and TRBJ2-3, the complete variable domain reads DGGITQSPKYLFRKEGQNVTLSCEQNLNHDAMYWYRQDPGQGLRLIYYSQIVNDFQKGDIAEGYSVSREKKESFPLTVTSAQKNPTAFYLCASTSGTSTDTQYFGPGTRLTVL.

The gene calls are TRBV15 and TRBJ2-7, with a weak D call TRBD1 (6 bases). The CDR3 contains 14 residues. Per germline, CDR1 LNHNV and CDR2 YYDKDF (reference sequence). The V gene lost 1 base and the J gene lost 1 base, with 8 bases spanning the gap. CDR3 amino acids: CATSRATGSYEQYF. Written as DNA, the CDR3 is TGTGCCACCAGCAGAGCGACAGGTTCCTACGAGCAGTACTTC.

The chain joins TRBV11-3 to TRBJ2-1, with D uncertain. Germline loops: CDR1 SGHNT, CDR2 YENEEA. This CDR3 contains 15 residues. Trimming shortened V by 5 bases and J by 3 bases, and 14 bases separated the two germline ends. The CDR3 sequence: CASSPASGDYNEQFF. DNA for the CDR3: TGTGCCAGCAGCCCAGCCTCTGGGGACTACAATGAGCAGTTCTTC.

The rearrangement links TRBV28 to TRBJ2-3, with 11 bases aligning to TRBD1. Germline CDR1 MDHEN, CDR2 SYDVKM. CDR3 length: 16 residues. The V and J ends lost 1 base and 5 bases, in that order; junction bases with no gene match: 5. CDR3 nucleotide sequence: TGTGCCAGCAGTTTATCCGGACAGGGGGCAAAAGATACGCAGTATTTT. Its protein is CASSLSGQGAKDTQYF.

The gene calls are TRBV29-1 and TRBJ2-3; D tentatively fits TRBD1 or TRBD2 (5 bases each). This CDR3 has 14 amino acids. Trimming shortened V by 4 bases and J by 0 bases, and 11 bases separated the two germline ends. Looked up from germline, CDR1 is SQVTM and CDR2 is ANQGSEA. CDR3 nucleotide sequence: TGCAGCGTTGTCGGGACGGCAAGCACAGATACGCAGTATTTT. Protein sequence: CSVVGTASTDTQYF.

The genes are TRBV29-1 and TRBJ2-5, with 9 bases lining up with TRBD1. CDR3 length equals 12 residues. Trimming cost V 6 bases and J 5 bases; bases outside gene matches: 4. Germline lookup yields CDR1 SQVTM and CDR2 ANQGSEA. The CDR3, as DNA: TGCAGCGTCGGGGGGACAGGGGAGACCCAGTACTTC. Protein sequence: CSVGGTGETQYF. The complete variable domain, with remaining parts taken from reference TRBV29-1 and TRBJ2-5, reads SAVISQKPSRDICQRGTSLTIQCQVDSQVTMMFWYRQQPGQSLTLIATANQGSEATYESGFVIDKFPISRPNLTFSTLTVSNMSPEDSSIYLCSVGGTGETQYFGPGTRLLVL.

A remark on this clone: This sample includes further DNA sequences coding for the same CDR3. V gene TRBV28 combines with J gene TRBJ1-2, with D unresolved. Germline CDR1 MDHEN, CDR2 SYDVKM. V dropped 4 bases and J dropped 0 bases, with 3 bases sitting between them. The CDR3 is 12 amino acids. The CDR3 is CASSSTNYGYTF. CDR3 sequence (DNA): TGTGCCAGCAGTTCCACTAACTATGGCTACACCTTC.

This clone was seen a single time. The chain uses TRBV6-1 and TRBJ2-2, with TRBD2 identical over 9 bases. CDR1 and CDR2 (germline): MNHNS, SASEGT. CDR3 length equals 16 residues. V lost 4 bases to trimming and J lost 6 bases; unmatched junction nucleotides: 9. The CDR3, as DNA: TGTGCCAGCAGTGGGCTTCCCGAGCGGGAGGCCGGGGAGCTGTTTTTT. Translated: CASSGLPEREAGELFF.

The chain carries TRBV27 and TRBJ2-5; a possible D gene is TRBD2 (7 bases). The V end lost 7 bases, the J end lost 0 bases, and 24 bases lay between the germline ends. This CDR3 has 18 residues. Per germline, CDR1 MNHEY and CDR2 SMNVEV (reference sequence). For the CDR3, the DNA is TGTGCCAGCACAAGTTCTAGCGGAGGGGGGGTGTACCAAGAGACCCAGTACTTC. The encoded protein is CASTSSSGGGVYQETQYF.

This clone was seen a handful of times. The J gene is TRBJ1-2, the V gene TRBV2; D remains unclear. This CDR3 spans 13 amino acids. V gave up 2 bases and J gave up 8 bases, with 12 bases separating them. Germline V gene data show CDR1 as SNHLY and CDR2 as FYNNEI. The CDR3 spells CASSELPPVGYTF. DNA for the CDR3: TGTGCCAGCAGTGAATTACCCCCAGTGGGCTACACCTTC.

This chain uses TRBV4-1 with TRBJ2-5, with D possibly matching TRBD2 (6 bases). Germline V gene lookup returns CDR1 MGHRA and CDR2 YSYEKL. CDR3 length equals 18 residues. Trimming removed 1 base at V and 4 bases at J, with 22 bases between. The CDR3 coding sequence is TGCGCCAGCAGCCAAGTGTCCAGGGCGGGGCCGACGGGAGAGACCCAGTACTTC. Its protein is CASSQVSRAGPTGETQYF.

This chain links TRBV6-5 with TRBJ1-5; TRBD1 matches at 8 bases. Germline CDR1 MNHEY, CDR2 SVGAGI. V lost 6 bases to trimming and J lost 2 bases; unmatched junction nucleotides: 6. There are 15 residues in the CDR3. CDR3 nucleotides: TGTGCCAGCAGGCCACAGGGGGAAGGCAATCAGCCCCAGCATTTT. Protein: CASRPQGEGNQPQHF.

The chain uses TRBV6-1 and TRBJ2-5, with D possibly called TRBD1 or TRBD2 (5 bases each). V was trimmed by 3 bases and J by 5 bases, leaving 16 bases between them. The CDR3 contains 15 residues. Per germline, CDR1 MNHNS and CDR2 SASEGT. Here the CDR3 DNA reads TGTGCCAGCAGTGAGGCCGGGACCCTCGGGGAGACCCAGTACTTC. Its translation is CASSEAGTLGETQYF.

The DNA for the CDR3 is TGTGCCAGCAGTGGCAGGGTGCGGGAGACCCAGTACTTC. It specifies CASSGRVRETQYF. The V call is TRBV6-1, the J call TRBJ2-5; possibly TRBD1 for D (5 bases). V was shortened by 4 bases and J by 5 bases, with 11 bases between the two germline ends. The CDR3 is 13 amino acids. Germline CDR1 and CDR2: MNHNS and SASEGT.

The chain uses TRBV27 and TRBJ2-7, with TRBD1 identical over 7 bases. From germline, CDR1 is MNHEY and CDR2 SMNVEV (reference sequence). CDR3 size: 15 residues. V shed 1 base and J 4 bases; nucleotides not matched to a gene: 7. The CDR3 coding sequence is TGTGCCAGCAGTTTATTTCCGGGACAGAGATACGAGCAGTACTTC. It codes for CASSLFPGQRYEQYF.

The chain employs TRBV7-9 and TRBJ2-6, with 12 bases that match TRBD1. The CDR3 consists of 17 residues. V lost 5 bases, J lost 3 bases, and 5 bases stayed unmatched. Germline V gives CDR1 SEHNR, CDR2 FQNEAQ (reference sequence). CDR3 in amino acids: CASSLGQGAVGANVLTF. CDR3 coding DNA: TGTGCCAGCAGCCTGGGACAGGGGGCTGTTGGGGCCAACGTCCTGACTTTC.

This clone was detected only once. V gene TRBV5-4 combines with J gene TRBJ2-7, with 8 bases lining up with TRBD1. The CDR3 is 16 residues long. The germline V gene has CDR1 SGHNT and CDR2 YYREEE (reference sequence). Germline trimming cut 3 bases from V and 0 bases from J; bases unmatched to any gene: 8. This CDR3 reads CASSSTDRGSSYEQYF. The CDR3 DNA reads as TGTGCCAGCAGCTCAACTGACAGGGGAAGCTCCTACGAGCAGTACTTC.

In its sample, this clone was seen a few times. The CDR3 nucleotides read TGTGCCAGCACGGGAGCGGTGTACGAGCAGTACTTC. Its translation: CASTGAVYEQYF. This chain joins TRBV5-6 and TRBJ2-7; D possibly corresponds to TRBD2 (6 bases). V was pared by 6 bases and J by 4 bases, with 11 bases between. This CDR3 has 12 amino acids. Germline-derived CDR1 and CDR2 are SGHDT and YYEEEE.

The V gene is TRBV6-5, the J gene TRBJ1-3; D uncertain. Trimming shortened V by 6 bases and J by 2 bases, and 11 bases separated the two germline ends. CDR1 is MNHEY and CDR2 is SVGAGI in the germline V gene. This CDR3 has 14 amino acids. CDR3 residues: CASRDPSPGNTIYF. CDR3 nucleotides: TGTGCCAGCAGGGATCCCTCGCCTGGAAACACCATATATTTT.

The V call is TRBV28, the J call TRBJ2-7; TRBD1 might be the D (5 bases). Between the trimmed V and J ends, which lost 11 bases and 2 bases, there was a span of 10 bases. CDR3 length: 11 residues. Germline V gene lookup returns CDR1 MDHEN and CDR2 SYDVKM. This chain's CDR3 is CASGSPYEQYF. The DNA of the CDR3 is TGTGCCTCAGGGTCCCCCTACGAGCAGTACTTC.

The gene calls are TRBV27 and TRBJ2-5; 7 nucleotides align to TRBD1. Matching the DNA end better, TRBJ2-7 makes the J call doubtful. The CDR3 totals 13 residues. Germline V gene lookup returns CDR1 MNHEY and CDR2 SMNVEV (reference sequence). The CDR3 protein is CASRRQGSYEQYF. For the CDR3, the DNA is TGTGCCAGCAGAAGACAGGGATCCTACGAGCAGTACTTC.

DNA for the CDR3: TGTGCCAGTAGTACCCGACAGGGTCACACTGAAGCTTTCTTT. It is translated as CASSTRQGHTEAFF. The chain combines TRBV19 with TRBJ1-1, with TRBD1 matching over 7 bases. The V gene's germline CDR1 is LNHDA and CDR2 SQIVND (reference sequence). CDR3 length equals 14 residues. V gave up 4 bases and J gave up 3 bases; unmatched junction bases: 5. Supplemented by reference TRBV19 and TRBJ1-1, the full variable domain reads DGGITQSPKYLFRKEGQNVTLSCEQNLNHDAMYWYRQDPGQGLRLIYYSQIVNDFQKGDIAEGYSVSREKKESFPLTVTSAQKNPTAFYLCASSTRQGHTEAFFGQGTRLTVV.

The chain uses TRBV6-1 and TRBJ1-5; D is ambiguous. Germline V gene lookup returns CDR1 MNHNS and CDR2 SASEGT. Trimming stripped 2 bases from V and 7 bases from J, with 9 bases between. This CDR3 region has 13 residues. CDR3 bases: TGTGCCAGCAGTGAACGGGATTCCCAGCCCCAGCATTTT. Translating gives CASSERDSQPQHF.

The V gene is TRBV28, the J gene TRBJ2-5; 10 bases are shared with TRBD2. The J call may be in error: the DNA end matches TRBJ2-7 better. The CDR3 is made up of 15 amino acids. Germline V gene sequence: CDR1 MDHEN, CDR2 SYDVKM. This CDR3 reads CASSQGTSASYEQYF. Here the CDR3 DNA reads TGTGCCAGCAGCCAAGGGACTAGCGCATCCTACGAGCAGTACTTC.